This record covers a single T cell receptor beta chain. The antigen is not known. This sample was included in a study of CD8 T cells in Susac syndrome. Study-level results: CD4+ T cell repertoires in Susac syndrome exhibited no evidence of clonal expansion. The number of individuals included in the study's TCR sequencing and HLA analysis was acknowledged as relatively small.

TEMRA cells were FACS-enriched, with CD8+ and CD4+ T cells isolated negatively. RNA was extracted with the RNeasy kit, and a quantity of about 0.45 to 1 ug was reverse transcribed using random hexamers. TCR beta CDR3 was amplified by immunoSEQ covering 54 Vbeta and 13 Jbeta. MiXCR, applied by TCRdb to the immunoSEQ multiplex PCR reads, yields one record per CDR3 protein. The sample yields more than 150,000 distinct CDR3 sequences, 90% to 96% seen once. This clonotype originated in a human donor with Susac syndrome. Sequences were obtained from CD4+ T cells from PBMCs.

The CDR3 bases are TGTGCCAGCAGCCGCGGACTAGCTGTACTGCATGAGCAGTTCTTC. It encodes CASSRGLAVLHEQFF. The V gene is TRBV3-1, the J gene TRBJ2-1; 8 nucleotides match TRBD2. The CDR3 is 15 amino acids. Germline values: CDR1 LGHDT, CDR2 YNNKEL (reference sequence). Trimming cost V 4 bases and J 8 bases; bases outside gene matches: 10.